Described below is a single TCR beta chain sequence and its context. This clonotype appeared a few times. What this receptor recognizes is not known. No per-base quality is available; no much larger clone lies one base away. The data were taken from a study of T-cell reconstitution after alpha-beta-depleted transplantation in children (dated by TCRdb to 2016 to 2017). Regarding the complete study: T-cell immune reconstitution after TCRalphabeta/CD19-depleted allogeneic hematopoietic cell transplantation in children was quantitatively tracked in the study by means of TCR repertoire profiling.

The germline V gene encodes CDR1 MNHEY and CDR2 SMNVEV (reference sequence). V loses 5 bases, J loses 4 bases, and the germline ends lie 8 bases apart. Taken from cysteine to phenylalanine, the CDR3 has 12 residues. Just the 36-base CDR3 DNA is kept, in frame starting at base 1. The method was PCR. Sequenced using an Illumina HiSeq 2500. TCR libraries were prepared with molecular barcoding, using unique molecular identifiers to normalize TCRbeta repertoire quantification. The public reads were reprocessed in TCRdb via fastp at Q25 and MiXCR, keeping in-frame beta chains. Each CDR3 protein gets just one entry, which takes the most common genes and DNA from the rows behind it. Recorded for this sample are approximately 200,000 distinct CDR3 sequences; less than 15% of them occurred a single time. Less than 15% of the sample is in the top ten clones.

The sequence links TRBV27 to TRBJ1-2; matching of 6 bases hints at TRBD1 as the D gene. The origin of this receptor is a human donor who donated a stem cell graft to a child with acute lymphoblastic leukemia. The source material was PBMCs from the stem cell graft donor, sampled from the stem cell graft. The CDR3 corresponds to CASSPTGYGYTF. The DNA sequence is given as TGTGCCAGCAGTCCGACAGGCTATGGCTACACCTTC.